Listed below are T cell receptor beta chains from one sample, sequenced in a study of blood T cell repertoires in COVID-19. Sequenced by immunoSEQ multiplex PCR; TCRdb stores in-frame clones only, minus some. The data contain about 270,000 clones, roughly 91% of them singletons. The sample was PBMCs or T cells enriched from blood (not recorded which). These receptors all come from a woman aged 60-75 years who had recovered from COVID-19. The conserved cysteine and the conserved F or W are not part of the CDR3 here. Fields, in order: V gene, CDR3 protein.

v_gene: TRBV27; CDR3aa: ASSTREGANYGYT
v_gene: TRBV6-2/TRBV6-3; CDR3aa: ASSIYLPPSTDTQY
v_gene: TRBV24-1; CDR3aa: ATSDPATANYGYT
v_gene: TRBV15; CDR3aa: ATSRSTGIPHEQY
v_gene: TRBV27; CDR3aa: ASSGLGGLRTDTQY
v_gene: TRBV24-1; CDR3aa: ATSDFFEPGDSPQDTDTQY
v_gene: TRBV24-1; CDR3aa: ATSDFRQGSNQPQH
v_gene: TRBV10-2; CDR3aa: ASSVGQGARGYT
v_gene: TRBV3-1/TRBV3-2; CDR3aa: ASSQEPRDTQY
v_gene: TRBV11-3; CDR3aa: ASRPSGGSEQF
v_gene: TRBV7-2; CDR3aa: ASSLAVGQHFSGNTIY
v_gene: TRBV3-1/TRBV3-2; CDR3aa: ASSLDRATGYT
v_gene: TRBV28; CDR3aa: ASSTTNRGGEKLF
v_gene: TRBV10-3; CDR3aa: AISESSGGMQTQY
v_gene: TRBV15; CDR3aa: ATSRDRPSGTEQF
v_gene: TRBV20-1; CDR3aa: SASPGGKKNEAF
v_gene: TRBV5-1; CDR3aa: ASSFYGGAETQY
v_gene: TRBV10-1; CDR3aa: ASSSGTANEKLF
v_gene: TRBV9; CDR3aa: ASSVAPRQGADYGYT
v_gene: TRBV5-1; CDR3aa: ASSLAAASNYGYT
v_gene: TRBV5-1; CDR3aa: ASSLEAGILY
v_gene: TRBV3-1/TRBV3-2; CDR3aa: ASTPLYGSGNTIY
v_gene: TRBV6-7; CDR3aa: ASSYTQEVSSGFANTGELF
v_gene: TRBV24-1; CDR3aa: ATSAGGKQY
v_gene: TRBV7-3; CDR3aa: ASSLDTGELF
v_gene: TRBV7-2; CDR3aa: ASSLGTAYEQY